Detailed here is one TCR beta chain. Antigen: not known. Assay used: immunoSEQ multiplex PCR; TCRdb lists only in-frame clones, some missing. The table includes tens of thousands of clones, under 70% detected once. V lost 2 bases and J lost 3; bases outside the gene matches: 6. The CDR3 sequence is 16 residues long. The germline CDR1 and CDR2 sequences are LNHDA and SQIVND (reference sequence). The sample belongs to a study of vaccination effects on CD4 cells after COVID-19. In the study overall: Sampling occurred a median 72 days post second dose, range 14 to 241. General observations from the study: No early post-infection timepoints were available in the study, which also included few convalescent patients. Pronounced clonal contraction occurred in clones induced by infection and by vaccine late after vaccination.

Cells that had been cultured for approximately ten days were the source of isolated CD4+ T cells. Everyone in the study got two shots of either the BNT162b2 or mRNA-1273 vaccine. The healthy vaccine recipients, who had no prior SARS-CoV-2 infection, showed negative nucleocapsid antibodies. The source is a human donor who received a COVID-19 vaccine. The gene calls are TRBV19 and TRBJ2-3; TRBD1 aligns across 9 bases. The specimen was CD4+ T cells from PBMCs cultured without peptide, collected after COVID-19 vaccination. This chain's CDR3 is CASSISPGQGTDTQYF. CDR3 in DNA: TGTGCCAGTAGTATATCACCGGGACAGGGTACAGATACGCAGTATTTT.